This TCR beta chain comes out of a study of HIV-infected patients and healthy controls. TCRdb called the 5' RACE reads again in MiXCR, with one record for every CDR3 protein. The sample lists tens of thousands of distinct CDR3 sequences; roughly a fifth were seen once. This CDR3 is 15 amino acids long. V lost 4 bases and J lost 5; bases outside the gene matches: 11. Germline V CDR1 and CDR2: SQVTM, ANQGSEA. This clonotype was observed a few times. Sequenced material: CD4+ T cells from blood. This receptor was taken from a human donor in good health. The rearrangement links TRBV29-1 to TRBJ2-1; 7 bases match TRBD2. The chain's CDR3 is CSVGLGLADDNEQFF. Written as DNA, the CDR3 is TGCAGCGTTGGTCTGGGGCTAGCGGACGACAATGAGCAGTTCTTC.